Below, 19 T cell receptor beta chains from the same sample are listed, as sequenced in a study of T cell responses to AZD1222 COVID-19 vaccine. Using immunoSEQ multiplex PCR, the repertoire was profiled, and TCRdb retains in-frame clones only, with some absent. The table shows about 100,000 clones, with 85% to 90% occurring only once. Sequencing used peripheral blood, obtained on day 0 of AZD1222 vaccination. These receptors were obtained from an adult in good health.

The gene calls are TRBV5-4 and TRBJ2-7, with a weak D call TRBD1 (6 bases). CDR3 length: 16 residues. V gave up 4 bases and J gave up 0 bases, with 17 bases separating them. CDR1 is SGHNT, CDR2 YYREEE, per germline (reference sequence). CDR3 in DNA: TGTGCCAGCAGCCGAAGACAGGATAGCCTCTCCTACGAGCAGTACTTC. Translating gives CASSRRQDSLSYEQYF.

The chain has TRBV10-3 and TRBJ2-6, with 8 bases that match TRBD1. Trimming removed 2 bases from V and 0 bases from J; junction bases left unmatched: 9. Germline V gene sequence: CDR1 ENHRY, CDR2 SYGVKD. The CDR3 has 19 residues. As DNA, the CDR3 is TGTGCCATCAGTGAGACAACCGGACAGGGCAACTCTGGGGCCAACGTCCTGACTTTC. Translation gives CAISETTGQGNSGANVLTF.

The CDR3 coding sequence is TGTGCCAGCAGCCCAGGGAGAGGGCCGAACACTGAAGCTTTCTTT. This sequence encodes CASSPGRGPNTEAFF. The rearrangement uses TRBV7-8 and TRBJ1-1, with D perhaps TRBD1 (5 bases). Germline V CDR1 and CDR2: SGHVS, FQNEAQ. The CDR3 is 15 residues long. V was clipped by 5 bases and J by 1 base, with 14 bases between them.

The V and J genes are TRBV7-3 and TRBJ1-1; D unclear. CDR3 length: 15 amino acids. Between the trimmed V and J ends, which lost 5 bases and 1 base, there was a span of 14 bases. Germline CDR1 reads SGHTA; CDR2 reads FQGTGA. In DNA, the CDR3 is TGTGCCAGCAGCCTAGGAGGGAGGCAGAACACTGAAGCTTTCTTT. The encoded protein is CASSLGGRQNTEAFF.

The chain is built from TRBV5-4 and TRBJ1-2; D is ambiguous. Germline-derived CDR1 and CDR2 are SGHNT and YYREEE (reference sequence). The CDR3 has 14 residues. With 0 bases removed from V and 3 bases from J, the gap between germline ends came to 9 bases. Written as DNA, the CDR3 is TGTGCCAGCAGCTTGGCCGGGATAGACTATGGCTACACCTTC. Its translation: CASSLAGIDYGYTF.

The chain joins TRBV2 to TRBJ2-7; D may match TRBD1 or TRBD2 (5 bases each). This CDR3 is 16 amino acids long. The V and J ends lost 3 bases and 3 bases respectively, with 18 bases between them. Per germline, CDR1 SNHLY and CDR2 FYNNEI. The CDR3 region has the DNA TGTGCCAGCAGTGATATGGGGTGGGACGAATACTACGAGCAGTACTTC. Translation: CASSDMGWDEYYEQYF.

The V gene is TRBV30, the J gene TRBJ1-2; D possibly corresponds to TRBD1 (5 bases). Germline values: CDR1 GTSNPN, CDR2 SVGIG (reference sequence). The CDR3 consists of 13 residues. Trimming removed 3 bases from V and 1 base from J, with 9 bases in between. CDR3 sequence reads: CAWSRDRNYGYTF. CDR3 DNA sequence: TGTGCCTGGAGCAGGGACCGTAACTATGGCTACACCTTC.

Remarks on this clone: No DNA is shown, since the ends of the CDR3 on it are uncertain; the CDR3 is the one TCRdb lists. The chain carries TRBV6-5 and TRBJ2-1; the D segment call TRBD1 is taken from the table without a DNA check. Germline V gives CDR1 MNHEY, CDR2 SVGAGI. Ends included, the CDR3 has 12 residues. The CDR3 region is CASEKVGQGSFF.

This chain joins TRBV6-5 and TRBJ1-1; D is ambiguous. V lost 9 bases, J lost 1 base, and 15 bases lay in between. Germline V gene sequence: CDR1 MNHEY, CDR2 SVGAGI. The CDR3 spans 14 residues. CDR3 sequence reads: CASTWAAGNTEAFF. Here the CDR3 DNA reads TGTGCCAGTACGTGGGCCGCAGGGAACACTGAAGCTTTCTTT.

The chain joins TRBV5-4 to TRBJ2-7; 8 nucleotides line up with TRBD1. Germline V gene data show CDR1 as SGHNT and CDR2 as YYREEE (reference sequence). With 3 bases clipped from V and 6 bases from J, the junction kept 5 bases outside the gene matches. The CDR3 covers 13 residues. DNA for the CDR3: TGTGCCAGCAGCTCGACAGGGGATCCCGAGCAGTACTTC. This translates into CASSSTGDPEQYF.

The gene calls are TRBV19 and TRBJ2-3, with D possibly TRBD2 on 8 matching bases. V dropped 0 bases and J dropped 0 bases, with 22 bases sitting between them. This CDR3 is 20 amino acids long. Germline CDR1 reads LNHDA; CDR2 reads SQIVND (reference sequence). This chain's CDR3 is CASSIDSGTVGLASTDTQYF. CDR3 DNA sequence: TGTGCCAGTAGTATAGATTCCGGGACAGTTGGACTAGCCAGCACAGATACGCAGTATTTT.

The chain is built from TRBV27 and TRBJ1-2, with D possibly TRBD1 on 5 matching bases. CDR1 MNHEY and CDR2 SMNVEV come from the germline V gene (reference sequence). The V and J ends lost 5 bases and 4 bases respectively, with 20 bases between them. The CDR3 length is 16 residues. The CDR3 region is CASSPTHPGRGYGYTF. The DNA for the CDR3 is TGTGCCAGCAGTCCCACCCATCCAGGGCGGGGCTATGGCTACACCTTC.

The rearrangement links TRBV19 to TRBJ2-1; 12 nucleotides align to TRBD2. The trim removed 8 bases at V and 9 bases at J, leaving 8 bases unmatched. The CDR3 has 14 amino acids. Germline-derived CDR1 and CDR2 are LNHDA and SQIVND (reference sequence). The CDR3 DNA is TGTGCCAGTGTGTCACTAGCGGGAGGAGGTGAGCAGTTCTTC. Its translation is CASVSLAGGGEQFF.

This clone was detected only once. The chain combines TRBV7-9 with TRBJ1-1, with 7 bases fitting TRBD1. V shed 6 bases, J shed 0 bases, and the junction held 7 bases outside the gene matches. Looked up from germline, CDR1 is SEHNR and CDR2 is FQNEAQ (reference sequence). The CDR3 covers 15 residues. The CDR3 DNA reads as TGTGCCAGCAGGCAGGGGGTATTCATGAACACTGAAGCTTTCTTT. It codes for CASRQGVFMNTEAFF.

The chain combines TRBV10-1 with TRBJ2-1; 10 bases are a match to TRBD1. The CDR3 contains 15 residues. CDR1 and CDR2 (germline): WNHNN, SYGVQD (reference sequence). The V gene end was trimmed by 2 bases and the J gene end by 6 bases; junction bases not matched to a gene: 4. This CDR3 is CASSEAGTGVNEQFF. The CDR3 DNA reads TGCGCCAGCAGTGAGGCCGGGACAGGGGTCAATGAGCAGTTCTTC.

The CDR3 here is CASRTATLLNTEAFF. The CDR3 DNA sequence: TGTGCCAGCAGAACAGCAACGCTATTAAACACTGAAGCTTTCTTT. The chain combines TRBV27 with TRBJ1-1; D gene ambiguous. CDR1 is MNHEY and CDR2 is SMNVEV in the germline V gene (reference sequence). The CDR3 loop spans 15 amino acids. V lost 6 bases and J lost 2, with 16 bases in between.

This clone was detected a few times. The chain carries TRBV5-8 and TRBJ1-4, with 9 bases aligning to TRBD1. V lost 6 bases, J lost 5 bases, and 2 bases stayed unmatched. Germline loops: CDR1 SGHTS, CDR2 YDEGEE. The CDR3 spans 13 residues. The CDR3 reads CASTGQGNEKLFF. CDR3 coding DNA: TGTGCCAGCACCGGACAGGGGAATGAAAAACTGTTTTTT.

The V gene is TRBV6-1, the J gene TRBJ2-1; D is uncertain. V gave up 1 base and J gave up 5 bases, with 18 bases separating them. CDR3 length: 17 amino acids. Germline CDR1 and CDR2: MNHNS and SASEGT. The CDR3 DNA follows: TGTGCCAGCAGTGAAGGTTTAGGGTTTGGCGATAACAATGAGCAGTTCTTC. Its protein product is CASSEGLGFGDNNEQFF.

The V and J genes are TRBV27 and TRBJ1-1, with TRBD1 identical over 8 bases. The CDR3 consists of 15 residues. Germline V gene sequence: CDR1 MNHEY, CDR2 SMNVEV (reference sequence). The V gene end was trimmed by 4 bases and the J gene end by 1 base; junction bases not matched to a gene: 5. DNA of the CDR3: TGTGCCAGCAGTTATACCGGGACAGGGAACACTGAAGCTTTCTTT. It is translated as CASSYTGTGNTEAFF.